The 30 T cell receptor beta chains below all came from one sample that was sequenced in a study of human T cells and chemical hapten exposure. Specified time point: pre-sensitization, week 0. The treatment is: therapeutic diphenylcyclopropenone sensitization with weekly scalp DPC. A single record per CDR3 protein comes from TCRdb applying MiXCR to the RACE reads. The sample yields fewer than 50,000 distinct CDR3 sequences, 6% to 9.5% seen once. The source was whole blood, collected in connection with sensitization to the hapten diphenylcyclopropenone (DPC). Every receptor here comes from a woman aged 50 to 60 with alopecia areata. Some clones in this sample may be carry-over from other donors' samples.

Ten or more counts support this clonotype. The CDR3 here is CASSVGLAVNEQFF. As DNA, the CDR3 is TGTGCCAGCAGCGTCGGACTAGCCGTCAATGAGCAGTTCTTC. V gene TRBV5-5 combines with J gene TRBJ2-1, with 8 bases that match TRBD2. V was pared by 4 bases and J by 6 bases, with 6 bases of the junction left unmatched. This CDR3 comprises 14 residues. Germline V lookup: CDR1 SGHKS, CDR2 YYEKEE (reference sequence).

This clonotype was picked up many times. J is TRBJ2-7 and V is TRBV7-8; D uncertain. Germline CDR1 is SGHVS and CDR2 is FQNEAQ. V lost 4 bases, J lost 2 bases, and 12 bases lay in between. The CDR3 is 14 amino acids. This chain's CDR3 is CASSSYSLTYEQYF. CDR3 bases: TGTGCCAGCAGCTCTTACAGCTTGACCTACGAGCAGTACTTC.

This clonotype was seen many times. V gene TRBV6-2 or TRBV6-3 combines with J gene TRBJ2-1; TRBD2 matches 7 bases. Per the germline V gene, CDR1 is MNHEY and CDR2 is SVGEGT. CDR3 length: 16 residues. With V trimmed by 7 bases and J by 0 bases, 9 bases remained unmatched. The CDR3 nucleotides are TGTGCCAGCACCAAACTAGCGCCGAGCTCCTACAATGAGCAGTTCTTC. Its protein is CASTKLAPSSYNEQFF.

This clonotype showed up many times. The gene calls are TRBV6-5 and TRBJ1-4; TRBD1 might be the D (5 bases). The germline CDR1 and CDR2 sequences are MNHEY and SVGAGI. Trimming took off 0 bases at V and 8 bases at J, with 13 bases between the two ends. This CDR3 comprises 15 residues. CDR3 sequence: CASSYSWGQGEKLFF. CDR3 nucleotide sequence: TGTGCCAGCAGTTACTCGTGGGGCCAGGGAGAAAAACTGTTTTTT.

J is TRBJ1-2 and V is TRBV20-1; D is possibly TRBD1 (6 bases). Germline V CDR1 and CDR2: DFQATT, SNEGSKA (reference sequence). This CDR3 region has 15 residues. Trimming removed 4 bases at V and 8 bases at J, with 23 bases between. The DNA of the CDR3 is TGCAGTGCTACTGAAACCGGGACACGCTCCCTAGGCTACACCTTC. Its protein is CSATETGTRSLGYTF.

This clonotype turned up a few times. The chain recombines TRBV19 with TRBJ2-7; TRBD2 matches 11 bases. The V segment lost 7 bases and the J segment 2 bases; nucleotides outside the gene matches: 4. CDR3 length equals 14 residues. Per germline, CDR1 LNHDA and CDR2 SQIVND (reference sequence). This CDR3 reads CASNPGLAAYEQYF. CDR3 DNA: TGTGCCAGTAACCCGGGACTAGCGGCCTACGAGCAGTACTTC.

This clonotype was observed many times. The chain joins TRBV14 to TRBJ2-7; D unresolved. V was cut by 2 bases and J by 3 bases, with 5 bases left in between. Germline values: CDR1 SGHDN, CDR2 FVKESK. CDR3 size: 12 residues. The CDR3, as DNA: TGTGCCAGCAGCCAACCAGGCTACGAGCAGTACTTC. Translation gives CASSQPGYEQYF. Complete variable domain (other parts from reference TRBV14 and TRBJ2-7): EAGVTQFPSHSVIEKGQTVTLRCDPISGHDNLYWYRRVMGKEIKFLLHFVKESKQDESGMPNNRFLAERTGGTYSTLKVQPAELEDSGVYFCASSQPGYEQYFGPGTRLTVT.

This clonotype was seen repeatedly, ten times or more. J is TRBJ1-1 and V is TRBV9; TRBD1 is a possible D gene (5 bases). CDR3 length: 14 residues. Trimming left V 4 bases short and J 2 bases short, with 12 bases between. Germline lookup yields CDR1 SGDLS and CDR2 YYNGEE. The CDR3 DNA sequence: TGTGCCAGCAGCCCCCGCGGGGGAAACACTGAAGCTTTCTTT. Residues: CASSPRGGNTEAFF.

With respect to this clonotype: Being one base from a much bigger clone, this may be a read error. The gene calls are TRBV7-6 and TRBJ2-5; D is undetermined. CDR3 length: 14 amino acids. CDR1 is SGHVS, CDR2 FNYEAQ, per germline. The CDR3 coding sequence is TGTGTCAGCAGCCCGACCGGACGGAAAGAGACCCAGTACTTC. Translating gives CVSSPTGRKETQYF.

In this sample, this clonotype turned up many times. The genes are TRBV20-1 and TRBJ2-3; D may be TRBD2 (6 bases). From germline, CDR1 is DFQATT and CDR2 SNEGSKA (reference sequence). V was clipped by 5 bases and J by 0 bases, with 12 bases between them. This CDR3 contains 14 residues. The CDR3 is CSAEDYLSTDTQYF. CDR3 nucleotides: TGCAGTGCTGAGGACTACCTAAGCACAGATACGCAGTATTTT.

Ten or more counts support this clonotype. V and J are TRBV12-3 or TRBV12-4 and TRBJ1-1, with a possible D match to TRBD1 (5 bases). The CDR3 totals 17 residues. V shed 2 bases and J shed 0 bases, with 16 bases lying between them. The DNA for the CDR3 is TGTGCCAGCAGTTTATGGGGCATAACTATCATGAACACTGAAGCTTTCTTT. This codes for CASSLWGITIMNTEAFF.

This clonotype appeared a few times. The rearrangement uses TRBV28 and TRBJ2-7; no firm D call. The V end was cut by 6 bases, the J end by 6 bases, with 12 bases between. This CDR3 is 12 amino acids long. The germline V gene encodes CDR1 MDHEN and CDR2 SYDVKM. The CDR3 coding sequence is TGTGCCAGCAGGATTAGCCGGCGCGAGCAGTACTTC. Translated, it gives CASRISRREQYF. The full variable domain, rest sourced from reference TRBV28 and TRBJ2-7, is DVKVTQSSRYLVKRTGEKVFLECVQDMDHENMFWYRQDPGLGLRLIYFSYDVKMKEKGDIPEGYSVSREKKERFSLILESASTNQTSMYLCASRISRREQYFGPGTRLTVT.

This clonotype was counted ten times or more. The chain is built from TRBV28 and TRBJ2-7; D unclear. Trimming shortened V by 1 base and J by 2 bases, and 6 bases separated the two germline ends. The CDR3 spans 13 residues. Germline V lookup: CDR1 MDHEN, CDR2 SYDVKM. The DNA of the CDR3 is TGTGCCAGCAGTTTATCTGCTACCTACGAGCAGTACTTC. Its translation: CASSLSATYEQYF.

This clonotype was detected a few times. The rearrangement links TRBV28 to TRBJ2-7; D call uncertain. The CDR3 contains 12 residues. Trimming removed 2 bases from V and 4 bases from J, with 6 bases in between. Germline V gene data show CDR1 as MDHEN and CDR2 as SYDVKM. DNA for the CDR3: TGTGCCAGCAGTTTACCCCCTTACGAGCAGTACTTC. Translated, it gives CASSLPPYEQYF.

Comment on this clonotype: A much more abundant neighbour one base away suggests this may be a read error. This rearrangement joins TRBV5-1 to TRBJ2-1; 11 bases align to TRBD2. In germline, CDR1 is SGHRS, CDR2 YFSETQ. The CDR3 consists of 15 residues. The CDR3 sequence: CASSSGLAAYNEQLF. As DNA, the CDR3 is TGCGCCAGCAGCTCGGGACTAGCGGCCTACAATGAGCAGTTATTC.

V usage is TRBV7-9 and J usage is TRBJ1-6, with D unclear. CDR1 SEHNR and CDR2 FQNEAQ come from the germline V gene (reference sequence). There are 13 residues in the CDR3. Deletions cut 1 base from V and 8 bases from J, with 6 bases between. CDR3 sequence reads: CASSLVGDSPLHF. For the CDR3, the DNA is TGTGCCAGCAGCTTAGTTGGGGATTCACCCCTCCACTTT.

The chain links TRBV4-2 to TRBJ2-7, with 9 bases fitting TRBD1. Germline V gene lookup returns CDR1 LGHNA and CDR2 YNFKEQ. This CDR3 contains 16 residues. V trimming: 2 bases; J trimming: 2 bases; junction bases outside the gene matches: 7. DNA for the CDR3: TGTGCCAGCAGCCAAATGCCGGGACAGGGACCCTACGAGCAGTACTTC. The encoded protein is CASSQMPGQGPYEQYF.

There are many counts of this clonotype. This chain links TRBV20-1 with TRBJ2-7, with 10 bases identical to TRBD1. Germline V gives CDR1 DFQATT, CDR2 SNEGSKA (reference sequence). V was pared by 0 bases and J by 7 bases, with 15 bases of the junction left unmatched. The CDR3 runs to 17 residues. CDR3 in DNA: TGCAGTGCTAGAGATTGGGTAGGGACAGGGGCCCGAGGGGAGCAGTACTTC. The encoded protein is CSARDWVGTGARGEQYF.

The table lists this clonotype with many counts. The chain links TRBV11-2 to TRBJ2-1, with TRBD2 matching 8 bases. J was trimmed by 7 bases and V by 1 base; bases with no gene match: 6. CDR1 is SGHAT, CDR2 FQNNGV, per germline. The CDR3 totals 15 residues. The CDR3: CASSLGSSGLNEQFF. The CDR3 DNA is TGTGCCAGCAGCTTAGGTTCTAGCGGGTTAAATGAGCAGTTCTTC.

This clonotype was counted many times. The genes are TRBV12-3 or TRBV12-4 and TRBJ1-1; 11 positions match TRBD1. J was trimmed by 6 bases and V by 5 bases; bases with no gene match: 2. The CDR3 loop spans 13 amino acids. CDR3 bases: TGTGCCAGCAGTGGACAGGGGGCGTCTGAAGCTTTCTTT. Its translation is CASSGQGASEAFF.

There are a few counts of this clonotype. V and J are TRBV29-1 and TRBJ2-1; D perhaps matches TRBD2 (5 bases). This CDR3 has 11 amino acids. The V and J ends lost 8 bases and 12 bases respectively, with 17 bases between them. Germline lookup yields CDR1 SQVTM and CDR2 ANQGSEA. The DNA for the CDR3 is TGCAGCTCCGGGATAGGGCCCGGGCAGTTCTTC. As protein: CSSGIGPGQFF.

This clonotype was seen a handful of times. This chain connects TRBV6-2 or TRBV6-3 to TRBJ2-5, with 8 bases that match TRBD2. Germline lookup yields CDR1 MNHEY and CDR2 SVGEGT. The ends lost 4 bases at V and 4 bases at J; junction bases unmatched: 8. The CDR3 is 15 amino acids. This CDR3 reads CASSSSGGRGETQYF. For the CDR3, the DNA is TGTGCCAGCAGTTCCAGCGGGGGACGGGGAGAGACCCAGTACTTC.

The table lists this clonotype with many counts. J is TRBJ1-2 and V is TRBV29-1; TRBD1 matches 8 bases. Germline CDR1 is SQVTM and CDR2 is ANQGSEA. The CDR3 is made up of 13 amino acids. The J segment lost 5 bases and the V segment lost 2 bases, leaving 4 bases of the junction unmatched. For the CDR3, the DNA is TGCAGCGTTGAAAACAGGGGGAGTTATGGCTACACCTTC. As protein: CSVENRGSYGYTF.

This clonotype was detected ten times or more. The chain couples TRBV11-3 to TRBJ2-3; 13 bases align to TRBD2. The CDR3 extends over 16 amino acids. Germline CDR1 reads SGHNT; CDR2 reads YENEEA. V gave up 5 bases and J gave up 4 bases; unmatched junction bases: 6. In DNA, the CDR3 is TGTGCCAGCAGCCCGGCGGGACTAGCGGGATCAGATACGCAGTATTTT. The encoded protein is CASSPAGLAGSDTQYF.

Many counts were recorded for this clonotype. This chain connects TRBV7-6 to TRBJ2-2; 9 positions agree with TRBD1. The CDR3 contains 16 residues. Germline assignment: CDR1 SGHVS and CDR2 FNYEAQ. V trimming: 2 bases; J trimming: 6 bases; junction bases outside the gene matches: 7. DNA for the CDR3: TGTGCCAGCAGCTTAATATCCGGGACAGGGTCCGGGGAGCTGTTTTTT. This encodes CASSLISGTGSGELFF. The full variable domain, with the rest looked up from reference TRBV7-6 and TRBJ2-2, is GAGVSQSPRYKVTKRGQDVALRCDPISGHVSLYWYRQALGQGPEFLTYFNYEAQQDKSGLPNDRFSAERPEGSISTLTIQRTEQRDSAMYRCASSLISGTGSGELFFGEGSRLTVL.

The table lists this clonotype with a few counts. The chain recombines TRBV12-3 or TRBV12-4 with TRBJ2-1; a possible D gene is TRBD2 (5 bases). V lost 0 bases and J lost 0, with 12 bases in between. CDR3 length: 17 amino acids. CDR3 region: CASSLAASRVSYNEQFF. The CDR3 DNA is TGTGCCAGCAGTTTAGCGGCTAGCCGAGTCTCCTACAATGAGCAGTTCTTC.

This clonotype showed up many times. The chain combines TRBV4-2 with TRBJ2-7; 14 nucleotides line up with TRBD2. Unmatched junction bases numbered 5, after V lost 3 bases and J lost 4 bases. Per germline, CDR1 LGHNA and CDR2 YNFKEQ. This CDR3 region has 16 residues. The CDR3 DNA sequence: TGTGCCAGCAGCCAGGGGACTAGCGGGAGATTATACGAGCAGTACTTC. The encoded protein is CASSQGTSGRLYEQYF.

Many counts were recorded for this clonotype. V gene TRBV10-2 combines with J gene TRBJ2-1; TRBD2 agrees at 10 bases. V trimming: 8 bases; J trimming: 0 bases; junction bases outside the gene matches: 7. Germline CDR1 reads WSHSY; CDR2 reads SAAADI. There are 16 residues in the CDR3. CDR3 region: CASGWASGSSYNEQFF. As DNA, the CDR3 is TGCGCCAGCGGGTGGGCTAGCGGGAGCTCCTACAATGAGCAGTTCTTC.

The V call is TRBV5-1, the J call TRBJ1-5; D might be TRBD1 (6 bases). V lost 7 bases and J lost 6, with 11 bases in between. Germline V gene sequence: CDR1 SGHRS, CDR2 YFSETQ. CDR3 length: 12 amino acids. The CDR3 reads CASAEQGQPQHF. The CDR3 nucleotides are TGCGCCAGCGCCGAACAGGGTCAGCCCCAGCATTTT.

This chain joins TRBV27 and TRBJ1-2; no firm D call. CDR1 MNHEY and CDR2 SMNVEV come from the germline V gene (reference sequence). The CDR3 is 13 amino acids. V lost 6 bases to trimming and J lost 4 bases, with 12 bases between them. The CDR3 DNA sequence: TGTGCCAGCAGCCGAAAACCCGGCTATGGCTACACCTTC. Its protein is CASSRKPGYGYTF.